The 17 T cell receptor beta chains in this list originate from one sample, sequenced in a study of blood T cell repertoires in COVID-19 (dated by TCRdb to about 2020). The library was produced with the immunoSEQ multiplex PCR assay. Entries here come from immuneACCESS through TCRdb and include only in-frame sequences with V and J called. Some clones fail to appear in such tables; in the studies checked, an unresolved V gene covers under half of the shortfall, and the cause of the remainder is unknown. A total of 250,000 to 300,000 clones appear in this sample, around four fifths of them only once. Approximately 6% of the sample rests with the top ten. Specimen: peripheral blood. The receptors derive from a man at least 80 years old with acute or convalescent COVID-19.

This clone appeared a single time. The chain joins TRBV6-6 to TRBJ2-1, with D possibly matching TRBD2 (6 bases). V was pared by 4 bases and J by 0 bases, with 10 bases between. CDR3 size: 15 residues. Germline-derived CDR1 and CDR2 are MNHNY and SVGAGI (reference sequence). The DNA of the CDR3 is TGTGCCAGCAGTTTGCTCGGGAGCTCCTACAATGAGCAGTTCTTC. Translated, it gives CASSLLGSSYNEQFF.

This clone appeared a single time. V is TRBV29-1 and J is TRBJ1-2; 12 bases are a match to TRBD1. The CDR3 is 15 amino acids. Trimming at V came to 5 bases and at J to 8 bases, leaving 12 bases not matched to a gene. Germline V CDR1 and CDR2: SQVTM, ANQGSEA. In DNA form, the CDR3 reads TGCAGCGTTAATACCGGGACAGGGGGCGCGGGCGGCTACACCTTC. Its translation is CSVNTGTGGAGGYTF.

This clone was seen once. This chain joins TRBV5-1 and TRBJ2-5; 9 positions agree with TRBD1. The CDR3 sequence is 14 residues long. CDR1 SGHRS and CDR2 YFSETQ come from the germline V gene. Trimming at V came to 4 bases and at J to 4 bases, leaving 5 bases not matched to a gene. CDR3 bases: TGCGCCAGCAGCCTGGACAGGGGAGGAGAGACCCAGTACTTC. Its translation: CASSLDRGGETQYF.

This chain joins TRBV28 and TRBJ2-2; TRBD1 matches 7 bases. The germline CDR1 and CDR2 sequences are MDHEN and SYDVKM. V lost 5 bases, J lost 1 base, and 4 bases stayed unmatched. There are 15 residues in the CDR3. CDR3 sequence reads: CASSTGTENTGELFF. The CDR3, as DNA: TGTGCCAGCAGTACCGGGACAGAGAACACCGGGGAGCTGTTTTTT.

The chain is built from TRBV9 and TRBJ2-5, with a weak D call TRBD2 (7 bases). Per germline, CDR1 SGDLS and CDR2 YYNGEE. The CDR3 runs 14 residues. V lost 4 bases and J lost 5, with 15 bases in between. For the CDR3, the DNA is TGTGCCAGCAGCATAAGGGGGGGCGCTGAGACCCAGTACTTC. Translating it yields CASSIRGGAETQYF.

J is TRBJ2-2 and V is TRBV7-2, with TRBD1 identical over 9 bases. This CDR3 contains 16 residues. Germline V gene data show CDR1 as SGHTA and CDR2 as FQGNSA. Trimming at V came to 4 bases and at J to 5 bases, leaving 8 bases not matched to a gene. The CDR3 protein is CASSWVGTGRTGELFF. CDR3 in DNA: TGTGCCAGCAGCTGGGTTGGGACAGGGCGGACCGGGGAGCTGTTTTTT.

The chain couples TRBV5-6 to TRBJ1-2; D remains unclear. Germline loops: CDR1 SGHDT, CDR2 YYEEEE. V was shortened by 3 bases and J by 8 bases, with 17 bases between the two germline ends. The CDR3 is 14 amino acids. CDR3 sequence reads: CASSSRAVGGGYTF. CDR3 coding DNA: TGTGCCAGCAGCTCCCGCGCGGTGGGAGGCGGCTACACCTTC.

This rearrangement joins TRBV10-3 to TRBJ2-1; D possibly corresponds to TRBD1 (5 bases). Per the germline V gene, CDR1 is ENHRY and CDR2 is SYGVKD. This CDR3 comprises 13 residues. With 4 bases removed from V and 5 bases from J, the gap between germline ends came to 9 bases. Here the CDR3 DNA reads TGTGCCATCAGTGGGACACAAAACAATGAGCAGTTCTTC. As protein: CAISGTQNNEQFF.

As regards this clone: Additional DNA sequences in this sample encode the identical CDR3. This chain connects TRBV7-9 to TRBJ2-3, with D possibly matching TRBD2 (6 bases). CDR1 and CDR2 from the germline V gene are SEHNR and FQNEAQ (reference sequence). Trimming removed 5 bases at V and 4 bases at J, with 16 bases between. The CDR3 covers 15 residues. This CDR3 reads CASSLGGALADTQYF. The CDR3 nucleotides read TGTGCCAGCAGCCTCGGCGGGGCACTTGCAGATACGCAGTATTTT.

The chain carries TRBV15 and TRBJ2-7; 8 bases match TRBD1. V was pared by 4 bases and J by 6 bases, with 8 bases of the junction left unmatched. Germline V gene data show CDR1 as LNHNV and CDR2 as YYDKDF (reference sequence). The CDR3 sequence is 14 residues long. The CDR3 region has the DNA TGTGCCACCAGCATTACCAAAACAGGGGGCGAGCAGTACTTC. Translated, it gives CATSITKTGGEQYF. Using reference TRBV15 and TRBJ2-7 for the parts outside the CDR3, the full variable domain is DAMVIQNPRYQVTQFGKPVTLSCSQTLNHNVMYWYQQKSSQAPKLLFHYYDKDFNNEADTPDNFQSRRPNTSFCFLDIRSPGLGDTAMYLCATSITKTGGEQYFGPGTRLTVT.

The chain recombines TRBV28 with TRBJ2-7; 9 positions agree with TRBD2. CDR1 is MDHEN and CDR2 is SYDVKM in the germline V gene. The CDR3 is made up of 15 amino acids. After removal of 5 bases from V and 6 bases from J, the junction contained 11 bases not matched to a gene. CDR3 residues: CASSTPSGALSEQYF. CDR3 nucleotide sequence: TGTGCCAGCAGTACCCCTAGCGGGGCCCTCTCCGAGCAGTACTTC.

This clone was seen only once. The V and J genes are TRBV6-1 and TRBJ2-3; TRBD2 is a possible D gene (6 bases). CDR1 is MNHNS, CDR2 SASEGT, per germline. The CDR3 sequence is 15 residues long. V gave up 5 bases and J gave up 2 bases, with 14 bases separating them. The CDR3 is CASSSRDFYTDTQYF. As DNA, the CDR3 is TGTGCCAGCAGTTCCCGGGACTTTTACACAGATACGCAGTATTTT.

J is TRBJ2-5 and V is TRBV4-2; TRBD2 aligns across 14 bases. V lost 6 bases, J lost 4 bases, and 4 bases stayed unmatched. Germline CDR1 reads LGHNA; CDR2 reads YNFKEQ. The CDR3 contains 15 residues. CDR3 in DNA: TGTGCCAGCAGTCGACTAGCGGGGGGGGTAGAGACCCAGTACTTC. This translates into CASSRLAGGVETQYF.

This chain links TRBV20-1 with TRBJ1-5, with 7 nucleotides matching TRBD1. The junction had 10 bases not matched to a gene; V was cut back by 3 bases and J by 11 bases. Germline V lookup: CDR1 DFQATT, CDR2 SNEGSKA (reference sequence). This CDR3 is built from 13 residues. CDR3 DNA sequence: TGCAGTGCTAGTGGGACAGCATTTGGGGCCCAGCATTTT. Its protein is CSASGTAFGAQHF.

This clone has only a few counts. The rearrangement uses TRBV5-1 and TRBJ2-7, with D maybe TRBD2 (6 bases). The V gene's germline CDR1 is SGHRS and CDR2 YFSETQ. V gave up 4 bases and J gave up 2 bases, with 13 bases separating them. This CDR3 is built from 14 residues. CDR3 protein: CASSVTSRPYEQYF. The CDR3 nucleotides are TGCGCCAGCAGCGTTACTAGCAGACCCTACGAGCAGTACTTC.

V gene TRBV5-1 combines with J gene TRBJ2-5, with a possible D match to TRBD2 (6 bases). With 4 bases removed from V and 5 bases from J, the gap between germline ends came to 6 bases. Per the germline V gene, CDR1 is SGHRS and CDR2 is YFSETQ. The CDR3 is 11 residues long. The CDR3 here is CASSGGETQYF. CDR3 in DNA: TGCGCCAGCAGCGGGGGGGAGACCCAGTACTTC.

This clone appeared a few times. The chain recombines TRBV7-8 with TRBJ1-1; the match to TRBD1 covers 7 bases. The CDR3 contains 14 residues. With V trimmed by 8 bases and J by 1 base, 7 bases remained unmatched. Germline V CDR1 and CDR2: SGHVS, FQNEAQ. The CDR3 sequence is CASLTGTANTEAFF. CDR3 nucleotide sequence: TGTGCCAGCCTGACGGGGACAGCGAACACTGAAGCTTTCTTT.